The clone carrying this T cell receptor (beta chain) appeared a single time. The data originate from a study of control samples from healthy donors and cancer patients. This CDR3 has 17 amino acids. The germline V gene has CDR1 MGHRA and CDR2 YSYEKL. The V gene end was trimmed by 5 bases and the J gene end by 5 bases; junction bases not matched to a gene: 11. Some clones are missing from TCRdb's copy, which holds only in-frame ones; the method was immunoSEQ multiplex PCR. The repertoire holds 95,000 to 150,000 clones, with around 87% as singletons. The sequencing input was blood. V and J are TRBV4-1 and TRBJ1-4, with TRBD1 matching over 10 bases. The receptor was isolated from a man in his forties in good health. CDR3 in DNA: TGCGCCAGCAGCGAGGGGACAGGGGTAACGTACAATGAAAAACTGTTTTTT. It codes for CASSEGTGVTYNEKLFF.